The clone carrying this T cell receptor (beta chain) was picked up many times. The target antigen is unknown. TCR beta CDR3 regions were amplified from RNA transcripts. The HTBI primer set drove a first-round RT-PCR of the TCR CDR3. A single record per CDR3 protein comes from TCRdb applying MiXCR to the multiplex PCR reads. The profile shows roughly 350,000 distinct CDR3 sequences, about 15% of them singletons. The sample belongs to a study of T cells in Graves' hyperthyroidism and ophthalmopathy. About the research overall: Peripheral blood was acquired at first diagnosis, ahead of any therapy whatsoever. Study-level findings and limits: From stable hyperthyroidism, ophthalmopathy was separated by a 13 V-J model.

In germline, CDR1 is LGHDT, CDR2 YNNKEL (reference sequence). Unmatched junction bases numbered 6, after V lost 5 bases and J lost 1 base. The CDR3 has 15 residues. This receptor was obtained from a woman aged 25-40 years with Graves' hyperthyroidism. The gene calls are TRBV3-1 and TRBJ2-5; 8 bases align to TRBD2. Sequencing was done on a sample of blood. The chain's CDR3 is CASSLRTSGQETQYF. The CDR3 DNA reads TGTGCCAGCAGCTTACGAACTAGCGGCCAAGAGACCCAGTACTTC.